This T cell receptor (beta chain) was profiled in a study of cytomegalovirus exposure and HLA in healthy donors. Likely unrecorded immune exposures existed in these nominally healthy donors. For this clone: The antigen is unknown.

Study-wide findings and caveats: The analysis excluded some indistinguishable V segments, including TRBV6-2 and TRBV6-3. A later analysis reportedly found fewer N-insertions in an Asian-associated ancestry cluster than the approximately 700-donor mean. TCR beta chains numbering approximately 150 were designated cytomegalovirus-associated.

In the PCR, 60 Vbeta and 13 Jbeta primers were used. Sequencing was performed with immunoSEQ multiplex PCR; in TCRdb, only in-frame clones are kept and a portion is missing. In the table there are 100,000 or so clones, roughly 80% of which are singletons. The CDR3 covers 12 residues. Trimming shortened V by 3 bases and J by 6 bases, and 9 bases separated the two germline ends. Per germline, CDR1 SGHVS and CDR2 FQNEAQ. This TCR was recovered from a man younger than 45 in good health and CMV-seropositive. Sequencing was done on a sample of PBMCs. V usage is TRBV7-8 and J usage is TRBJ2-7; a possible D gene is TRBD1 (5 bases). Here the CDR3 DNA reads TGTGCCAGCAGCTTTCCTAGGGGCGAGCAGTACTTC. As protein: CASSFPRGEQYF.